The rows below give T cell receptor beta chains drawn from one sample of a study of cytomegalovirus exposure and HLA in healthy donors. Here immunoSEQ multiplex PCR was the method, and the copy in TCRdb shows in-frame clones only, minus some. The sample consists of 130,000 to 150,000 clones, 79% of them appearing once. The sequenced sample consisted of PBMCs. The receptors originated from a woman aged 40 to 49 in good health and CMV-seropositive. The CDR3 runs from the conserved cysteine through the conserved F or W. Fields, in order: D gene, J gene, V gene, clone size, CDR3 DNA, CDR3 protein. The D gene is left open where the match is weak. Size tells how often a clone was seen (once, few, many) or the class of an expanded clone, and some rows leave it out.

d_call: TRBD1; j_call: TRBJ1-5; v_call: TRBV4-2; clone_size: .; cdr3_nt: TGTGCCAGCAGCCAAGAGGGACAGGGGTTCCAGCCCCAGCATTTT; cdr3_aa: CASSQEGQGFQPQHF
d_call: .; j_call: TRBJ1-2; v_call: TRBV6-1; clone_size: .; cdr3_nt: TGTGCCAGCAGATCAGGGGTCTATGGCTACACCTTC; cdr3_aa: CASRSGVYGYTF
d_call: .; j_call: TRBJ2-7; v_call: TRBV27; clone_size: .; cdr3_nt: TGTGCCAGCGGACTTACGAGCTCCTACGAGCAGTACTTC; cdr3_aa: CASGLTSSYEQYF
d_call: .; j_call: TRBJ1-4; v_call: TRBV7-2; clone_size: .; cdr3_nt: TGTGCCAGCAGCCCCGCTATCCGGCGGGGTAATGAAAAACTGTTTTTT; cdr3_aa: CASSPAIRRGNEKLFF
d_call: TRBD2; j_call: TRBJ2-5; v_call: TRBV28; clone_size: .; cdr3_nt: TGTGCCAGCAGCCCCGTGGCGGGGGAGGGGATAAAGACCCAGTACTTC; cdr3_aa: CASSPVAGEGIKTQYF
d_call: .; j_call: TRBJ2-5; v_call: TRBV5-4; clone_size: .; cdr3_nt: TGTGCCAGCAGTGGAGATGAAGAGACCCAGTACTTC; cdr3_aa: CASSGDEETQYF
d_call: .; j_call: TRBJ1-3; v_call: TRBV6-5; clone_size: few; cdr3_nt: TGTGCCAGCAGTCGATACTATGGAAACACCATATATTTT; cdr3_aa: CASSRYYGNTIYF
d_call: .; j_call: TRBJ2-7; v_call: TRBV28; clone_size: .; cdr3_nt: TGTGCCAGCATTGCCACCGACTCGAGAAGAGAGCAGTACTTC; cdr3_aa: CASIATDSRREQYF
d_call: .; j_call: TRBJ1-1; v_call: TRBV13; clone_size: once; cdr3_nt: TGTGCCAGCAGCTTGCGTTGGGGGGTGAAGACTGAAGCTTTCTTT; cdr3_aa: CASSLRWGVKTEAFF
d_call: .; j_call: TRBJ1-6; v_call: TRBV7-9; clone_size: .; cdr3_nt: TGTGCCAGCAGCCCCGGTGGGGGCCCTAATTCACCCCTCCACTTT; cdr3_aa: CASSPGGGPNSPLHF
d_call: .; j_call: TRBJ1-5; v_call: TRBV18; clone_size: .; cdr3_nt: TGTGCCAGCCCACCTTCCCGAGATCAGCCCCAGCATTTT; cdr3_aa: CASPPSRDQPQHF
d_call: .; j_call: TRBJ1-1; v_call: TRBV5-6; clone_size: .; cdr3_nt: TGTGCCAGCAGCTTCGCGGGGAACACTGAAGCTTTCTTT; cdr3_aa: CASSFAGNTEAFF
d_call: .; j_call: TRBJ1-2; v_call: TRBV6-5; clone_size: .; cdr3_nt: TGTGCCAGCAGTTACATAGGGGCAGTTTATGGCTACACCTTC; cdr3_aa: CASSYIGAVYGYTF
d_call: .; j_call: TRBJ1-6; v_call: TRBV10-3; clone_size: .; cdr3_nt: TGTGCCATCAGTGACCGGGACATAGATTCACCCCTCCACTTT; cdr3_aa: CAISDRDIDSPLHF
d_call: TRBD1; j_call: TRBJ1-4; v_call: TRBV5-1; clone_size: .; cdr3_nt: TGCGCCAGCAGGCGGACAGGGGTTAATGAAAAACTGTTTTTT; cdr3_aa: CASRRTGVNEKLFF